This TCR beta chain is drawn from a study of blood T cell repertoires in COVID-19. For the study at large: In each case, the material was cDNA or gDNA derived from T cells, B-cell-depleted T cells, or PBMCs.

TCRdb's table, derived via immunoSEQ multiplex PCR, lists solely in-frame clones and lacks some. The repertoire consists of around 63,000 clones, with 75% to 90% occurring once and the leading ten covering 1.3%. Only one count was recorded for this clone. The sample comprised peripheral blood. The sequence derives from a woman over 75 with acute or convalescent COVID-19.

CDR3 DNA: TGTGCCAGTAGCTCGGAGCGGCGCACTGAAGCTTTCTTT. Translation: CASSSERRTEAFF. The chain couples TRBV19 to TRBJ1-1; D gene unclear. V lost 6 bases to trimming and J lost 4 bases, with 12 bases between them. Germline V gene data show CDR1 as LNHDA and CDR2 as SQIVND (reference sequence). The CDR3 length is 13 residues.